The next 8 T cell receptor beta chains were all read from a single sample in a study of beta chain features in type 1 diabetes. Study-wide findings and caveats: Moderately but significantly shorter TCRB CDR3s were found in Type 1 diabetes patients in all four CD4+ subsets.

The whole isolated RNA underwent reverse transcription, so sequencing captured expressed TCRB transcripts. TCRdb keeps only in-frame clones here, not all; method: immunoSEQ multiplex PCR. Here the sample spans around 70,000 clones, 45% to 50% being singletons. The antigens for these receptors are not known. Sequenced input: central memory CD4+ T cells from blood. All receptors derive from a man aged 25-45 years with type 1 diabetes.

The chain links TRBV19 to TRBJ1-2; no definite D call. The CDR3 spans 15 residues. CDR1 and CDR2 from the germline V gene are LNHDA and SQIVND (reference sequence). Deletions cut 3 bases from V and 3 bases from J, with 14 bases between. The DNA of the CDR3 is TGTGCCAGTAGTATCACCGGGGAGGCAGACTATGGCTACACCTTC. Translating it yields CASSITGEADYGYTF.

The chain employs TRBV29-1 and TRBJ2-5, with TRBD2 as a possible D gene (5 bases). V lost 1 base and J lost 2, with 11 bases in between. This CDR3 spans 14 amino acids. CDR1 and CDR2 from the germline V gene are SQVTM and ANQGSEA. The CDR3 DNA is TGCAGCGTTGAAGCGTGGACTTATCAAGAGACCCAGTACTTC. Its translation: CSVEAWTYQETQYF.

This sequence joins TRBV27 and TRBJ1-1; 9 nucleotides match TRBD1. The CDR3 is made up of 14 amino acids. Losses at the gene ends were 5 bases for V and 3 bases for J; bases not matched to a gene: 4. Germline-derived CDR1 and CDR2 are MNHEY and SMNVEV (reference sequence). The CDR3 coding sequence is TGTGCCAGCAGTCCACAGGGGGCCGACACTGAAGCTTTCTTT. Its protein product is CASSPQGADTEAFF.

By share, this clone ranks as medium-sized. V gene TRBV10-3 combines with J gene TRBJ2-3; perhaps TRBD1 as D (5 bases). Looked up from germline, CDR1 is ENHRY and CDR2 is SYGVKD. This CDR3 region has 13 residues. Trimming cost V 3 bases and J 4 bases, with 8 bases left between them. CDR3 loop: CAISDMTADTQYF. In DNA form, the CDR3 reads TGTGCCATCAGTGATATGACAGCAGATACGCAGTATTTT.

This clone was counted only a few times. The chain carries TRBV5-1 and TRBJ2-2; D unresolved. V lost 0 bases to trimming and J lost 5 bases, with 11 bases between them. The CDR3 extends over 15 amino acids. Germline V gene data show CDR1 as SGHRS and CDR2 as YFSETQ. DNA of the CDR3: TGCGCCAGCAGCTTGGCCCCGGTGTCGACCGGGGAGCTGTTTTTT. Protein: CASSLAPVSTGELFF. Drawing the rest from reference TRBV5-1 and TRBJ2-2, the complete variable domain is KAGVTQTPRYLIKTRGQQVTLSCSPISGHRSVSWYQQTPGQGLQFLFEYFSETQRNKGNFPGRFSGRQFSNSRSEMNVSTLELGDSALYLCASSLAPVSTGELFFGEGSRLTVL.

The J gene is TRBJ1-2, the V gene TRBV7-2; a weak D match, TRBD1 (5 bases). V shed 2 bases and J shed 2 bases, with 9 bases lying between them. CDR3 length: 14 residues. Germline CDR1 reads SGHTA; CDR2 reads FQGNSA. The CDR3 spells CASSLTGRNYGYTF. The CDR3 coding sequence is TGTGCCAGCAGCTTAACAGGCCGAAACTATGGCTACACCTTC.

The chain recombines TRBV28 with TRBJ2-7; TRBD2 matches 9 bases. Germline-derived CDR1 and CDR2 are MDHEN and SYDVKM. The CDR3 has 15 residues. Trimming removed 6 bases from V and 0 bases from J; junction bases left unmatched: 6. The CDR3 DNA sequence: TGTGCCAGCAGCTCCGCGGGGGGGCCCTCCTACGAGCAGTACTTC. This sequence encodes CASSSAGGPSYEQYF.

V and J are TRBV30 and TRBJ1-1, with 8 nucleotides matching TRBD1. The CDR3 contains 13 residues. Looked up from germline, CDR1 is GTSNPN and CDR2 is SVGIG (reference sequence). The junction had 6 bases not matched to a gene; V was cut back by 2 bases and J by 7 bases. CDR3 loop: CAWSRGQEFEAFF. The CDR3 DNA sequence: TGTGCCTGGAGTAGGGGACAGGAATTTGAAGCTTTCTTT.